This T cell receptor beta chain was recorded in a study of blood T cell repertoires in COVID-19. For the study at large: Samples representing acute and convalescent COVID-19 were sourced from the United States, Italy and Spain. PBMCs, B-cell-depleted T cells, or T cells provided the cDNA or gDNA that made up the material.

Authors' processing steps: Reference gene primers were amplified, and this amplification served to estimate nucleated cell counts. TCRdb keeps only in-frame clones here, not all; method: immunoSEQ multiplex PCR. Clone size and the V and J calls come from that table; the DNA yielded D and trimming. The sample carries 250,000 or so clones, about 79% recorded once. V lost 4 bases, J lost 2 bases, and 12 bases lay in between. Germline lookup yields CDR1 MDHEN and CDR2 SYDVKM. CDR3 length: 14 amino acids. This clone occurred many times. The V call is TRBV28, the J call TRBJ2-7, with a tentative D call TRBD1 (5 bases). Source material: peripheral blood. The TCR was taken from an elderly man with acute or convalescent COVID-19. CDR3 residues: CASSSQAFPYEQYF. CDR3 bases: TGTGCCAGCAGTTCACAGGCGTTTCCCTACGAGCAGTACTTC.